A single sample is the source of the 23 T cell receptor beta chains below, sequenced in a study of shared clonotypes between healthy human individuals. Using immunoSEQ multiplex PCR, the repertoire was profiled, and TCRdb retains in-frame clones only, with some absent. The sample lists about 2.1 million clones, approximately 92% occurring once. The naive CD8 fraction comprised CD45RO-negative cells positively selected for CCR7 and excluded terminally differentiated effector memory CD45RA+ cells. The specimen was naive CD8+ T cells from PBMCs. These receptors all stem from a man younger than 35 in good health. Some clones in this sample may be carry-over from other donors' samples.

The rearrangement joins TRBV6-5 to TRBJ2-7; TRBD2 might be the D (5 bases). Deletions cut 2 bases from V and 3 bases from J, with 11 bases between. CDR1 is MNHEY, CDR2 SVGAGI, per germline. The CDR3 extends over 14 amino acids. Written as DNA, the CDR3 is TGTGCCAGCAGTTACGGGGAGAGGGACTACGAGCAGTACTTC. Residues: CASSYGERDYEQYF.

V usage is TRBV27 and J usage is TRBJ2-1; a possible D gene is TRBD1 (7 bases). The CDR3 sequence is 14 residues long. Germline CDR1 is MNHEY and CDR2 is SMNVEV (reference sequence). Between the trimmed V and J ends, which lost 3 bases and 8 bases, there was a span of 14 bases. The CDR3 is CASSLGGQVHEQFF. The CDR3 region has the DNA TGTGCCAGCAGTTTGGGAGGACAGGTTCATGAGCAGTTCTTC.

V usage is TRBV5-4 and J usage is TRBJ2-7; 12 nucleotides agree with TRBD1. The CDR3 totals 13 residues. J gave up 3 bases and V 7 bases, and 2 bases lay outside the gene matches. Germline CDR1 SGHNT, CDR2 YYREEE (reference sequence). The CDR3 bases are TGTGCCAGCTGGGACAGGGGGCACTACGAGCAGTACTTC. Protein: CASWDRGHYEQYF.

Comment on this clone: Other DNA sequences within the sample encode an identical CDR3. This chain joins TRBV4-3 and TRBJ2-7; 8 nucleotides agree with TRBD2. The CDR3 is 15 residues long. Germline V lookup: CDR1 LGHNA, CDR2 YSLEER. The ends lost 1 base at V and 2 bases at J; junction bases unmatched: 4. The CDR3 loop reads CASSQVTSGAYEQYF. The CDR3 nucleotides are TGCGCCAGCAGCCAAGTAACTAGCGGAGCCTACGAGCAGTACTTC.

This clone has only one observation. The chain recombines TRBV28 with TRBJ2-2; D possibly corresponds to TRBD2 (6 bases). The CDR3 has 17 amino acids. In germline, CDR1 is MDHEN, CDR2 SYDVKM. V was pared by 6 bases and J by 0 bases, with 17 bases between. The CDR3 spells CASSSLLADSNTGELFF. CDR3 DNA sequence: TGTGCCAGCAGCTCCCTATTAGCGGATTCGAACACCGGGGAGCTGTTTTTT.

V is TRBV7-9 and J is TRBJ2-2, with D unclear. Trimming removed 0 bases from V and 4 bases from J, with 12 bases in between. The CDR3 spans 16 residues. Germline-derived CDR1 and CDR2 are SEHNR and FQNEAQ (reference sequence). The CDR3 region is CASSLAPIPGTGELFF. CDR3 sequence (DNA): TGTGCCAGCAGCTTAGCGCCCATACCAGGCACCGGGGAGCTGTTTTTT.

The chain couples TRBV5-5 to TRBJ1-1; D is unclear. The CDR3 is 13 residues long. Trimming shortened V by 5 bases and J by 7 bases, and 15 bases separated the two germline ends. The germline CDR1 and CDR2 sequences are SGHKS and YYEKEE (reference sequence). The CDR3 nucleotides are TGTGCCAGCAGTTTTGGACCGGGTATTGAAGCTTTCTTT. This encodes CASSFGPGIEAFF.

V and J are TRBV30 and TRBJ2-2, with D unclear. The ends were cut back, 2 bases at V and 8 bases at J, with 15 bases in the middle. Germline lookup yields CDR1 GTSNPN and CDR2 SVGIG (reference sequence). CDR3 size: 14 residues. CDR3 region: CAWSQKQGGGELFF. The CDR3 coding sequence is TGTGCCTGGAGTCAAAAGCAAGGTGGGGGGGAGCTGTTTTTT.

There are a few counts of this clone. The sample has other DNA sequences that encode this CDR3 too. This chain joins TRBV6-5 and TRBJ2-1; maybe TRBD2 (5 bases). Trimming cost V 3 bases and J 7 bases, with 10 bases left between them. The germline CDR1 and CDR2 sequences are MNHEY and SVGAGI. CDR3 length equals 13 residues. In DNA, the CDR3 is TGTGCCAGCAGTTATACAACGGGGAATGAGCAGTTCTTC. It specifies CASSYTTGNEQFF.

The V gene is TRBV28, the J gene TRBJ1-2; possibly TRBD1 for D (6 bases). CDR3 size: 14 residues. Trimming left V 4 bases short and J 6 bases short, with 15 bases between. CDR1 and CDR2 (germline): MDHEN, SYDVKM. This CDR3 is CASSSIRDTHGYTF. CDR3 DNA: TGTGCCAGCAGTTCCATCCGGGACACCCATGGCTACACCTTC.

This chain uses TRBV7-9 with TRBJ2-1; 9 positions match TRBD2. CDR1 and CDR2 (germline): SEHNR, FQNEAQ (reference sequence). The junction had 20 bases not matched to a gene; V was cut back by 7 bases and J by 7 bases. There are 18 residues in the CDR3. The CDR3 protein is CASTRISGSFLGWNEQFF. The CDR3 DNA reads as TGTGCCAGCACCCGGATTAGCGGGAGTTTTTTGGGTTGGAATGAGCAGTTCTTC.

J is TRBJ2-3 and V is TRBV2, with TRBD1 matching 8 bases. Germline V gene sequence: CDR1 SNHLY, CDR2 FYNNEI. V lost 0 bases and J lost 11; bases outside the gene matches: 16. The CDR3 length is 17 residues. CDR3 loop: CASSEAAGTGIEGEQYF. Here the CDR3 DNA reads TGTGCCAGCAGTGAAGCAGCCGGGACAGGTATCGAGGGTGAGCAGTATTTT.

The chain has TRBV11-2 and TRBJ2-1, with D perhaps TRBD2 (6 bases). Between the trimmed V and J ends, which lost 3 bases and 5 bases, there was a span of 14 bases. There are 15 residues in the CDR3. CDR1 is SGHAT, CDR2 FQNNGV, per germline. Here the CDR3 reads CASSFRVAENNEQFF. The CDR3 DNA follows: TGTGCCAGCAGCTTCAGGGTAGCGGAAAACAATGAGCAGTTCTTC.

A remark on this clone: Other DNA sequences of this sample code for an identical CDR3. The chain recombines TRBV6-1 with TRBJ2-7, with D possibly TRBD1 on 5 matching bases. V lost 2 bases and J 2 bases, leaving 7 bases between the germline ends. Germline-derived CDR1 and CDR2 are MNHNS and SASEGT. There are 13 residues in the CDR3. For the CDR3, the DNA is TGTGCCAGCAGTGAAAGGGGTACCTACGAGCAGTACTTC. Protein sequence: CASSERGTYEQYF.

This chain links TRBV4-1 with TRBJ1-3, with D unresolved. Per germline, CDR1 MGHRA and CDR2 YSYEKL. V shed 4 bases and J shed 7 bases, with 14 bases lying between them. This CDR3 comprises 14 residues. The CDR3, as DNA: TGCGCCAGCAGCCTTAGATTTATTGGGAACACCATATATTTT. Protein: CASSLRFIGNTIYF.

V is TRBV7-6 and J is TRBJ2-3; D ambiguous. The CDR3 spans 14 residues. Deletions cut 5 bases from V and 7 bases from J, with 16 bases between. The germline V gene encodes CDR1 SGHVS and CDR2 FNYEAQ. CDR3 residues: CASSPRPAVHTQYF. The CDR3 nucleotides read TGTGCCAGCAGCCCCCGACCAGCAGTTCATACGCAGTATTTT.

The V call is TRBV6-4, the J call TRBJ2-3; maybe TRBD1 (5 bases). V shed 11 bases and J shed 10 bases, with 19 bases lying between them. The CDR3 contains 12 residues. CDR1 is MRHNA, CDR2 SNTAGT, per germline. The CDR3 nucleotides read TGTGCCCCTCGGACATCAGACGGTCCGCAGTATTTT. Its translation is CAPRTSDGPQYF.

CDR3 DNA sequence: TGTGCCAGCAGCGATAGCGTAGGGGGGAATGAGCAGTTCTTC. This translates into CASSDSVGGNEQFF. The V gene is TRBV13, the J gene TRBJ2-1; the D gene could be TRBD1 or TRBD2 (6 bases each). The CDR3 length is 14 residues. The germline V and J ends were trimmed by 5 bases and 7 bases, with 15 bases remaining between them. The V gene's germline CDR1 is PRHDT and CDR2 FYEKMQ (reference sequence).

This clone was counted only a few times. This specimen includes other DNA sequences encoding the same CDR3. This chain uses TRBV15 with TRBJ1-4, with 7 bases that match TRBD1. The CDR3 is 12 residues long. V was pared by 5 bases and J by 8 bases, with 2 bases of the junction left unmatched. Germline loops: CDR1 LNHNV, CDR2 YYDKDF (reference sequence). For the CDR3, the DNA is TGTGCCACCAGCCGGGACAGAGAAAAACTGTTTTTT. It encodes CATSRDREKLFF.

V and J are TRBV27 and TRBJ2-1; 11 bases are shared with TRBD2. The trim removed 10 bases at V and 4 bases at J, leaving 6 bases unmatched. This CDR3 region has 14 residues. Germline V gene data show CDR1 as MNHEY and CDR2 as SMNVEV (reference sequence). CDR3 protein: CATQLAGAYNEQFF. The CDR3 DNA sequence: TGTGCCACCCAACTAGCGGGAGCGTACAATGAGCAGTTCTTC.

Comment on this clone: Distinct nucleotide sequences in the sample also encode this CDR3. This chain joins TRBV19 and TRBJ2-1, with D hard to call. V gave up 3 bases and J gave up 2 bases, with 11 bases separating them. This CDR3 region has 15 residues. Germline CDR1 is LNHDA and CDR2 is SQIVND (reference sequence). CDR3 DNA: TGTGCCAGTAGTATTGGTCTAACTACCTACAATGAGCAGTTCTTC. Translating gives CASSIGLTTYNEQFF.

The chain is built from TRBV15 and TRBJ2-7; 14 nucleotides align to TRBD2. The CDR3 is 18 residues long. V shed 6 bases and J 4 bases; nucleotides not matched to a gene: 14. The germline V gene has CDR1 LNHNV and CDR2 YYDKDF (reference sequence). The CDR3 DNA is TGTGCCACCAGTCCTCGCGGACTAGCGGGAGGAGTGACGTACGAGCAGTACTTC. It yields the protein CATSPRGLAGGVTYEQYF.

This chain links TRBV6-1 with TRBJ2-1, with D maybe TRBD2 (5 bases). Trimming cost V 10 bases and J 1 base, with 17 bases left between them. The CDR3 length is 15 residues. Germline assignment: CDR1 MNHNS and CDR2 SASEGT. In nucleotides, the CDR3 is TGTGCCACCCCAAGGGAGCCCATTTCCTACAATGAGCAGTTCTTC. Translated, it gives CATPREPISYNEQFF.